This T cell receptor (beta chain) was retrieved from a study of T cells in Graves' hyperthyroidism and ophthalmopathy. Diagnosis of hyperthyroidism was new in patients aged 18 to 65, and its duration was under 2 months. Clinical symptoms, serum thyroxine, TRAb, thyroid ultrasound and orbital computed tomography informed diagnoses. PBMCs were collected from an approximately 10 ml volume of fresh peripheral blood. Concerning this clonotype itself: Its antigen is as yet unknown.

Findings and caveats of the study: The majority of expanded thyroid clonotypes above 0.001 also appeared in blood.

Germline assignment: CDR1 SGHTA and CDR2 FQGNSA. The CDR3 contains 14 residues. Trimming stripped 6 bases from V and 1 base from J, with 9 bases between. RNA transcripts gave rise to amplified TCR beta CDR3 regions. HTBI primers were the set used in a first-round RT-PCR of the TCR CDR3. In TCRdb, the multiplex PCR reads were re-called with MiXCR into one record per CDR3 protein. The sample has 300,000 to 450,000 distinct CDR3 sequences, roughly 25% seen once. J is TRBJ2-2 and V is TRBV7-2, with D maybe TRBD2 (6 bases). This TCR derives from a man between 50 and 59 years old with Graves' hyperthyroidism. Sample: blood. The CDR3 region is CASRQTRNTGELFF. Written as DNA, the CDR3 is TGTGCCAGCAGACAGACTAGGAACACCGGGGAGCTGTTTTTT.